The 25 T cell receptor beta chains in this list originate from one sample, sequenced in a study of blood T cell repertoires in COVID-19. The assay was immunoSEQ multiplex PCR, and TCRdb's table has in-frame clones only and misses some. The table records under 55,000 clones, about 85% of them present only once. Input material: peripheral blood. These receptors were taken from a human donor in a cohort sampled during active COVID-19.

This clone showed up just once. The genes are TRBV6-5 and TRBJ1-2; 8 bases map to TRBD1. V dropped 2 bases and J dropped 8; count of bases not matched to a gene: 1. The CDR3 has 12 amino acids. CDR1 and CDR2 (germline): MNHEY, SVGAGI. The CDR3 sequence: CASSYDRGGYTF. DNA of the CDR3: TGTGCCAGCAGTTACGACAGGGGCGGCTACACCTTC.

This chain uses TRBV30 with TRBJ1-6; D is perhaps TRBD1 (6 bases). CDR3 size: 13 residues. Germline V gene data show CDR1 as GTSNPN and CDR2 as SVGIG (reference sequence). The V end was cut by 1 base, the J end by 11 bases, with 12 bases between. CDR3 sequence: CAWSGQGMAPLHF. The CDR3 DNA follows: TGTGCCTGGAGTGGGCAGGGGATGGCACCCCTCCACTTT.

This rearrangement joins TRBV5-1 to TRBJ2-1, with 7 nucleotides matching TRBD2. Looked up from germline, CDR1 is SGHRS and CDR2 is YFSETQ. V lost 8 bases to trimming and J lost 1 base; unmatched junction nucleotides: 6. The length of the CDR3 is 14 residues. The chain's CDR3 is CASGPGGSYNEQFF. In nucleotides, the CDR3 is TGCGCCAGTGGTCCCGGGGGGTCCTACAATGAGCAGTTCTTC.

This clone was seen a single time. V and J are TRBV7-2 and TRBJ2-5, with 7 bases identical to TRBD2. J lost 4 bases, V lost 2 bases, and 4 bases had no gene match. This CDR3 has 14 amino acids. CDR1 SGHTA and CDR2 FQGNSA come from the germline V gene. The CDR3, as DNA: TGTGCCAGCAGCTTAAAGGGGAGGGGAGAGACCCAGTACTTC. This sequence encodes CASSLKGRGETQYF.

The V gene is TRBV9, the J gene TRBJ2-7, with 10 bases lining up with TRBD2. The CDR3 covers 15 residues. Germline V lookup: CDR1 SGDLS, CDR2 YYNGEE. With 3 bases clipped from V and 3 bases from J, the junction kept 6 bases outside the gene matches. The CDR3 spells CASSGSTSGFYEQYF. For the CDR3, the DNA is TGTGCCAGCAGCGGATCGACTAGCGGGTTCTACGAGCAGTACTTC.

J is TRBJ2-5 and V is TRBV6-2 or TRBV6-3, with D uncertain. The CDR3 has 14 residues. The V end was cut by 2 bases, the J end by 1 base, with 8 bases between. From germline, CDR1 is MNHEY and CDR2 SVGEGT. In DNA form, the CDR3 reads TGTGCCAGCAGTTACGTCCTACCCCAAGAGACCCAGTACTTC. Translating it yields CASSYVLPQETQYF.

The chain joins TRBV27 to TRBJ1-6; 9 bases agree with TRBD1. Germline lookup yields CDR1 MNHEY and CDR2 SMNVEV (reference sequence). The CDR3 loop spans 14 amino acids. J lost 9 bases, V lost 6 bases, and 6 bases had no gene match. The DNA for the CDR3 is TGTGCCAGCAGGGGGACAGGGTGGGGTTCACCCCTCCACTTT. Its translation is CASRGTGWGSPLHF.

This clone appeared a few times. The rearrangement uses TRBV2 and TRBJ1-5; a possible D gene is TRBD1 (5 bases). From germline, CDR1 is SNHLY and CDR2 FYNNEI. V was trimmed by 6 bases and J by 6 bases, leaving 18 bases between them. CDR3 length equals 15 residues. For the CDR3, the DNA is TGTGCCAGCAGAAAAGGATGGCAGGGTGGTCAGCCCCAGCATTTT. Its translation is CASRKGWQGGQPQHF.

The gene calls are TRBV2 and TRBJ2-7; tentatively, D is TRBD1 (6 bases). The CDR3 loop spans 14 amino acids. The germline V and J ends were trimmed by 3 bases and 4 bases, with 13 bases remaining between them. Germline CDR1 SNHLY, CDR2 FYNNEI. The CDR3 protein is CASSEQGQYYEQYF. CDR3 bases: TGTGCCAGCAGTGAGCAGGGGCAATATTACGAGCAGTACTTC.

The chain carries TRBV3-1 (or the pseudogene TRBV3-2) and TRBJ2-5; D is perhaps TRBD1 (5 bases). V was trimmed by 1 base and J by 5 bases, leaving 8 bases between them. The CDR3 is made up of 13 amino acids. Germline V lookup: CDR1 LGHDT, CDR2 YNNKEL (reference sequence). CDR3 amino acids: CASSQGQRETQYF. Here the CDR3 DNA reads TGTGCCAGCAGCCAAGGACAGAGGGAGACCCAGTACTTC.

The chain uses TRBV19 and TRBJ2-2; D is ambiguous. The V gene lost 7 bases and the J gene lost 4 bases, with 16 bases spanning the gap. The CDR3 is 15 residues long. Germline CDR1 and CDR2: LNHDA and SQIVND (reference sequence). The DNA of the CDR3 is TGTGCCAGTATCGCCCTGTCCCCTATCACCGGGGAGCTGTTTTTT. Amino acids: CASIALSPITGELFF.

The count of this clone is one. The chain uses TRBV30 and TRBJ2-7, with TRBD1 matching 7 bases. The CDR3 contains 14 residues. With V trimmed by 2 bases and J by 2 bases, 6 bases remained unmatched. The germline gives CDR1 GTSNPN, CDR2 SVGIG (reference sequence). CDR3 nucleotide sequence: TGTGCCTGGAGTCCCGGGACAGTCACCTACGAGCAGTACTTC. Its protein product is CAWSPGTVTYEQYF.

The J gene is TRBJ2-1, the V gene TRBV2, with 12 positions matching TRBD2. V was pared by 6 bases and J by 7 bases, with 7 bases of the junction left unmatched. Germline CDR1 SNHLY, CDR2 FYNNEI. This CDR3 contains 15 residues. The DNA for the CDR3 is TGTGCCAGCAGATTAGGACTAGCGGGGCCAAATGAGCAGTTCTTC. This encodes CASRLGLAGPNEQFF.

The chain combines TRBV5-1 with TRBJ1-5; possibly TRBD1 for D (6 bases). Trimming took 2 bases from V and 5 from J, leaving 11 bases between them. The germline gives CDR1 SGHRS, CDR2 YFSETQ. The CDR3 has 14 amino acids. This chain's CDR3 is CASSLQGPDQPQHF. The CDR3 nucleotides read TGCGCCAGCAGCTTACAGGGTCCGGATCAGCCCCAGCATTTT.

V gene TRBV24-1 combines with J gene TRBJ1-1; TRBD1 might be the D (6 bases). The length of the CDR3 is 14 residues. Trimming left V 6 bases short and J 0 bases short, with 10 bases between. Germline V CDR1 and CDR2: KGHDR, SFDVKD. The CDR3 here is CATSSGALNTEAFF. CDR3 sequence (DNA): TGTGCCACCAGTTCAGGGGCTTTGAACACTGAAGCTTTCTTT.

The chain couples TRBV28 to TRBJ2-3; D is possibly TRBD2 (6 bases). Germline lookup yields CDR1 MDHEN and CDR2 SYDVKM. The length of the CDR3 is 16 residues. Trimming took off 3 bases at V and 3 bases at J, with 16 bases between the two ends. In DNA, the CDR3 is TGTGCCAGCAGTTTGAGCCGGGAGTGGAGAACAGATACGCAGTATTTT. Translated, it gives CASSLSREWRTDTQYF.

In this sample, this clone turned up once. The CDR3 region is CASSVEGLGYNEQFF. The CDR3, as DNA: TGTGCCAGCAGCGTAGAGGGACTCGGCTACAATGAGCAGTTCTTC. This chain links TRBV9 with TRBJ2-1; a weak D match, TRBD2 (6 bases). This CDR3 spans 15 amino acids. The V and J ends lost 0 bases and 3 bases respectively, with 10 bases between them. Germline lookup yields CDR1 SGDLS and CDR2 YYNGEE. The variable domain in full, with the rest retrieved from reference TRBV9 and TRBJ2-1, is DSGVTQTPKHLITATGQRVTLRCSPRSGDLSVYWYQQSLDQGLQFLIQYYNGEERAKGNILERFSAQQFPDLHSELNLSSLELGDSALYFCASSVEGLGYNEQFFGPGTRLTVL.

CDR3 coding DNA: TGTGCCAGCAGCCGCGGACTAGCGGGAGTGACGACAGATACGCAGTATTTT. It specifies CASSRGLAGVTTDTQYF. V usage is TRBV7-9 and J usage is TRBJ2-3; 13 bases line up with TRBD2. Germline V CDR1 and CDR2: SEHNR, FQNEAQ (reference sequence). After removal of 5 bases from V and 3 bases from J, the junction contained 8 bases not matched to a gene. CDR3 length: 17 residues.

The chain's CDR3 is CASSLTMAGLAGGIHNEQFF. The CDR3 DNA is TGCGCCAGCAGCCTTACTATGGCAGGGCTAGCGGGAGGAATCCACAATGAGCAGTTCTTC. This chain uses TRBV4-3 with TRBJ2-1, with 11 bases matching TRBD2. Germline V gene sequence: CDR1 LGHNA, CDR2 YSLEER. The CDR3 length is 20 residues. V lost 4 bases to trimming and J lost 5 bases; unmatched junction nucleotides: 19.

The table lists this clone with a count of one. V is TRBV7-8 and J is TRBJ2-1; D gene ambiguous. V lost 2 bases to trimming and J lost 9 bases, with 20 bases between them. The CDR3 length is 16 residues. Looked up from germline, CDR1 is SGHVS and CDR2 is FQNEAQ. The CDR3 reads CASSLSSHQARAEQFF. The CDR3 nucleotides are TGTGCCAGCAGCTTATCTTCGCACCAGGCCAGAGCTGAGCAGTTCTTC.

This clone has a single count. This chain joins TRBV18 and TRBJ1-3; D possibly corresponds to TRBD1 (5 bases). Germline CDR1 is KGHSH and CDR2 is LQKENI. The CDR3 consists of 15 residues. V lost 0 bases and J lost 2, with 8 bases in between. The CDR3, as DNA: TGTGCCAGCTCACCACCGGCAGGGACTGGAAACACCATATATTTT. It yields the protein CASSPPAGTGNTIYF.

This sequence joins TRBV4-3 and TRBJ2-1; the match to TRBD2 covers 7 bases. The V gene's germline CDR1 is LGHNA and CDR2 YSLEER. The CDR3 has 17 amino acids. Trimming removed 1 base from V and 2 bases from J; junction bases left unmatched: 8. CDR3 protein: CASSQGSREWTYNEQFF. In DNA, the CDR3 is TGCGCCAGCAGCCAAGGGTCGCGGGAGTGGACCTACAATGAGCAGTTCTTC.

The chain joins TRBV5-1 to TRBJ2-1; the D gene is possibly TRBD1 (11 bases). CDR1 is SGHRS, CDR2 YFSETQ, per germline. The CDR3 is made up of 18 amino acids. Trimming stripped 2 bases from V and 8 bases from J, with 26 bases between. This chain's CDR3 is CASSLGTGGLAGADEQFF. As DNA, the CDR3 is TGCGCCAGCAGCTTAGGGACAGGGGGTCTAGCGGGAGCGGATGAGCAGTTCTTC.

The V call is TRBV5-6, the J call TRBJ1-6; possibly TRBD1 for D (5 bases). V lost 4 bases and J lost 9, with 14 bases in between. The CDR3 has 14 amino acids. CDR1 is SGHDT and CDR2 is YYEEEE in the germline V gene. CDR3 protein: CASSPSGSPSPLHF. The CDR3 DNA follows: TGTGCCAGCAGCCCCTCAGGGTCCCCTTCACCCCTCCACTTT.

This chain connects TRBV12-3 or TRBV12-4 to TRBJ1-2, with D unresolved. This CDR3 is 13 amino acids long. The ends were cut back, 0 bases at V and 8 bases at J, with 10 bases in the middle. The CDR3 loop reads CASSLAGRRGYTF. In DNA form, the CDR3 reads TGTGCCAGCAGTTTAGCTGGTCGGAGGGGCTACACCTTC.